This is a list of T cell receptor beta chains from one sample in a study of CD8+ T cells in alopecia areata. The table came from immunoSEQ multiplex PCR; TCRdb's copy has only in-frame clones and leaves some out. The sample lists 5,500 to 7,500 clones, 50% to 75% occurring once. The specimen was skin. These receptors were taken from a human donor with alopecia areata. The CDR3 runs from the conserved cysteine through the conserved F or W. The D gene is left open where the match is weak. For some rows the clone size is stated as once, few or many, or as a class when expanded; others skip it.

abundance,v_gene,j_gene,len,d_gene,CDR3nt,CDR3aa
NA,TRBV6-5,TRBJ2-1,13,NA,TGTGCCAGCAGAAGGACAGTGCACAATGAGCAGTTCTTC,CASRRTVHNEQFF
NA,TRBV14,TRBJ2-1,14,TRBD1,TGTGCCACCGCGCCGGGACAGGGATACAATGAGCAGTTCTTC,CATAPGQGYNEQFF
NA,TRBV4-1,TRBJ2-2,17,NA,TGCGCCAGCAGCCAAGACAGGGCGAATTTCTTCACCGGGGAGCTGTTTTTT,CASSQDRANFFTGELFF
once,TRBV20-1,TRBJ2-3,11,NA,TGCAGTGCCCGGGACGCGAACGAGCAGTATTTT,CSARDANEQYF
NA,TRBV28,TRBJ2-1,19,NA,TGTGCCAGCAGGTTGGCTAGATTGGGTTGGGGGTCCACCTACAATGAGCAGTTCTTC,CASRLARLGWGSTYNEQFF
NA,TRBV18,TRBJ2-5,16,TRBD2,TGTGCCAGCTCACTGGAGAGCGGGGGACCCCAAGAGACCCAGTACTTC,CASSLESGGPQETQYF
NA,TRBV6-5,TRBJ2-7,13,NA,TGTGCCAGCAGTCAACGACAGAGCTACGAGCAGTACTTC,CASSQRQSYEQYF
large,TRBV4-1,TRBJ2-1,17,TRBD1,TGCGCCAGCAGCCAGCCTGGCCGGGACAGGGGCTACAATGAGCAGTTCTTC,CASSQPGRDRGYNEQFF
NA,TRBV5-1,TRBJ2-2,16,TRBD1,TGCGCCAGCAGCTTGGCCCAGGGGGCTTTCACCGGGGAGCTGTTTTTT,CASSLAQGAFTGELFF
few,TRBV28,TRBJ2-3,14,TRBD2,TGTGCCAGCAGTTCTAGCGGGAGGACAGATACGCAGTATTTT,CASSSSGRTDTQYF